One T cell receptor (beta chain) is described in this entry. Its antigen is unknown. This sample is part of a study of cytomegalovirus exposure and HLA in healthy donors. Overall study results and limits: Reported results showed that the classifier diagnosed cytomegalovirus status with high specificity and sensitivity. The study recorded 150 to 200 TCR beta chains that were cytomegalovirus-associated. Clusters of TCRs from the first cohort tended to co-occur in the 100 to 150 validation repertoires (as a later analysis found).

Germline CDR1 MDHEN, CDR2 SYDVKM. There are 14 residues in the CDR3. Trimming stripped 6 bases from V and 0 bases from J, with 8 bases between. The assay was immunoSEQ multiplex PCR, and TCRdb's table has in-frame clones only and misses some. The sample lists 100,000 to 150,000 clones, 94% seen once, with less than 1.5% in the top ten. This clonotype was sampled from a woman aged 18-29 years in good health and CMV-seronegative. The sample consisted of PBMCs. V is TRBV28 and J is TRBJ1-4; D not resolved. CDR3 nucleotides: TGTGCCAGCAGCCTCAGGTCAACTAATGAAAAACTGTTTTTT. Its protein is CASSLRSTNEKLFF.